This is a list of T cell receptor beta chains from one sample in a study of cytomegalovirus exposure and HLA in healthy donors. Method: immunoSEQ multiplex PCR; TCRdb's copy keeps in-frame clones and lacks some. The table lists about 350,000 clones, about 85% of them singletons. The sample consisted of PBMCs. Receptors originate from a woman between 25 and 40 years old in good health and CMV-seropositive. Each CDR3 is given with its conserved first and last residue. D genes are given only for firm matches. The size of a clone is reported for some rows only, either as once, few or many, or as a class for expanded clones.

CASSTQGGTEAFF,TGTGCCAGCTCTACGCAGGGGGGCACTGAAGCTTTCTTT,TRBD1,TRBV18,-,TRBJ1-1
CASSTGLYEQYF,TGTGCCAGCAGTACAGGACTCTACGAGCAGTACTTC,-,TRBV28,-,TRBJ2-7
CATSRIHSGLIYEQYF,TGTGCCACCAGCAGAATCCACTCGGGACTGATCTACGAGCAGTACTTC,-,TRBV15,-,TRBJ2-7
CASSYSGANVLTF,TGTGCCAGCAGTTACTCTGGGGCCAACGTCCTGACTTTC,-,TRBV7-3,-,TRBJ2-6
CASSQGSGYTF,TGTGCCAGCAGTCAGGGTTCCGGCTACACCTTC,-,TRBV6-6,-,TRBJ1-2
CASSQPAGDQHF,TGTGCCAGCAGTCAGCCGGCGGGGGACCAGCATTTT,-,TRBV6-6,few,TRBJ1-5
CASSSLRGTGRHTNQYF,TGTGCCAGCAGCTCTCTGAGAGGAACGGGGCGCCATACGAACCAGTACTTC,-,TRBV7-9,once,TRBJ2-7
CASSPREGYGYTF,TGTGCCAGCAGCCCCAGGGAAGGCTATGGCTACACCTTC,-,TRBV2,-,TRBJ1-2
CASSQTSYPYEQYF,TGTGCCAGCAGCCAAACGTCGTACCCCTACGAGCAGTACTTC,-,TRBV14,-,TRBJ2-7
CAWSAGQGNQPQHF,TGTGCCTGGAGTGCCGGACAGGGGAATCAGCCCCAGCATTTT,TRBD1,TRBV30,few,TRBJ1-5
CASGTSQTYEQYF,TGTGCCAGCGGTACTAGCCAAACCTACGAGCAGTACTTC,-,TRBV2,-,TRBJ2-7
CASSSVAVGYGYTF,TGTGCCAGCAGTTCCGTGGCAGTTGGCTATGGCTACACCTTC,-,TRBV27,-,TRBJ1-2
CASGGDETQYF,TGTGCCAGCGGAGGGGATGAGACCCAGTACTTC,-,TRBV2,-,TRBJ2-5
CAWTRQVSTDTQYF,TGTGCCTGGACTCGACAGGTTAGCACAGATACGCAGTATTTT,-,TRBV30,-,TRBJ2-3
CAWSWTGASTGYGYTF,TGTGCCTGGAGCTGGACAGGGGCCAGTACAGGCTATGGCTACACCTTC,TRBD1,TRBV30,once,TRBJ1-2
CASSRTGSGVQPQHF,TGTGCCAGCAGCAGGACAGGGTCGGGAGTTCAGCCCCAGCATTTT,TRBD1,TRBV28,-,TRBJ1-5
CASSFQWSNQPQHF,TGTGCCAGCAGTTTTCAGTGGAGCAATCAGCCCCAGCATTTT,-,TRBV28,-,TRBJ1-5
CAWSVPGINQPQHF,TGTGCCTGGAGTGTCCCAGGGATAAATCAGCCCCAGCATTTT,-,TRBV30,once,TRBJ1-5
CASNGGSQETQYF,TGTGCCAGCAATGGAGGGTCTCAAGAGACCCAGTACTTC,-,TRBV6-6,-,TRBJ2-5
CASSFSRSSYNEQFF,TGTGCCAGCAGCTTCTCGCGGAGCTCCTACAATGAGCAGTTCTTC,-,TRBV7-3,-,TRBJ2-1
CASSLGGANQPQHF,TGTGCCAGCAGCTTAGGAGGGGCCAATCAGCCCCAGCATTTT,-,TRBV7-9,-,TRBJ1-5
CASSEFTQGDDEQFF,TGTGCCAGCAGTGAATTTACACAGGGGGACGATGAGCAGTTCTTC,TRBD1,TRBV6-1,once,TRBJ2-1
CASSSMGQLNTEAFF,TGTGCCAGCAGCTCTATGGGACAGCTGAACACTGAAGCTTTCTTT,TRBD1,TRBV7-2,-,TRBJ1-1
CASSRGLAREQYF,TGTGCCAGCAGCAGGGGACTAGCCAGAGAGCAGTACTTC,TRBD2,TRBV9,once,TRBJ2-7
CASSVRTGVEQYF,TGTGCCAGTAGTGTTCGGACAGGGGTCGAGCAGTACTTC,TRBD1,TRBV19,-,TRBJ2-7
CASSQDGGLSSYEQYF,TGTGCCAGCAGCCAAGATGGGGGACTAAGCTCCTACGAGCAGTACTTC,TRBD2,TRBV4-2,once,TRBJ2-7
CSVVTGNQPQHF,TGCAGCGTCGTAACAGGGAACCAGCCCCAGCATTTT,-,TRBV29-1,-,TRBJ1-5